The 23 T cell receptor beta chains below all came from one sample that was sequenced in a study of metastatic and nonmetastatic thyroid tumors (dated by TCRdb to the early 2020s). Receptor amplification or capture employed PCR. The listed sequencing device is Illumina HiSeq 4000. Clones were called with MiXCR by TCRdb after fastp trimmed the public reads at Q25, and only in-frame beta chains were retained. A total of fewer than 35,000 clones appear in this sample, approximately 29% of them only once. The top ten hold 25% to 35% of the sample. None of the patients had been given any treatment before thyroid surgery. Sequencing input: blood. These receptors were obtained from a female donor with papillary thyroid cancer or a benign thyroid nodule (not recorded which). Some clones in this sample may be carry-over from other donors' samples.

This sequence joins TRBV3-1 and TRBJ2-3; maybe TRBD2 (5 bases). The CDR3 loop spans 16 amino acids. V lost 0 bases and J lost 1, with 11 bases in between. CDR1 and CDR2 from the germline V gene are LGHDT and YNNKEL (reference sequence). The CDR3 loop reads CASSQDMSGRTDTQYF. The DNA for the CDR3 is TGTGCCAGCAGCCAAGATATGAGCGGACGCACAGATACGCAGTATTTT.

Comments on this clone: The junction departs from the called germline gene at one end, perhaps through a read error. The chain links TRBV6-5 to TRBJ2-6, with TRBD1 as a possible D gene (5 bases). From germline, CDR1 is MNHEY and CDR2 SVGAGI. The CDR3 extends over 18 amino acids. The CDR3 reads CASSSRPPGGSGANVLNF. DNA for the CDR3: TGTGCCAGCAGTTCGCGCCCACCCGGCGGATCTGGGGCCAACGTCCTGAATTTC.

This clone was counted at least ten times. The rearrangement uses TRBV6-1 and TRBJ1-2, with 7 bases lining up with TRBD1. The CDR3 consists of 16 residues. V shed 3 bases, J shed 4 bases, and the junction held 11 bases outside the gene matches. The germline CDR1 and CDR2 sequences are MNHNS and SASEGT. The CDR3 region is CASSETSTGISYGYTF. The CDR3 DNA sequence: TGTGCCAGCAGTGAGACTTCGACAGGGATCAGCTATGGCTACACCTTC.

The table lists this clone with a count of one. This chain connects TRBV4-1 to TRBJ1-4, with D unclear. This CDR3 is built from 14 residues. Per the germline V gene, CDR1 is MGHRA and CDR2 is YSYEKL. The germline V and J ends were trimmed by 2 bases and 6 bases, with 10 bases remaining between them. The CDR3 nucleotides are TGCGCCAGCAGCCAATATCAGACTGATGAAAAACTGTTTTTT. It codes for CASSQYQTDEKLFF.

The rearrangement joins TRBV27 to TRBJ1-2, with D uncertain. CDR3 length: 15 amino acids. Germline V gene sequence: CDR1 MNHEY, CDR2 SMNVEV (reference sequence). Between the trimmed V and J ends, which lost 5 bases and 7 bases, there was a span of 20 bases. CDR3 in amino acids: CASSPRPIRAFGYTF. CDR3 sequence (DNA): TGTGCCAGCAGTCCGCGGCCGATTAGGGCATTTGGCTACACCTTC.

This clone was counted many times. The chain links TRBV7-9 to TRBJ1-2; possible D gene TRBD1, 5 bases. This CDR3 contains 13 residues. The V end lost 2 bases, the J end lost 6 bases, and 10 bases lay between the germline ends. Germline loops: CDR1 SEHNR, CDR2 FQNEAQ (reference sequence). The CDR3 is CASSLLQGDGYTF. For the CDR3, the DNA is TGTGCCAGCAGCTTACTCCAGGGAGATGGCTACACCTTC.

This clone was found many times. A much more abundant neighbour one base away suggests this may be a read error. Different DNA sequences within this sample yield the same CDR3. The gene calls are TRBV10-3 and TRBJ2-3; D gene unclear. This CDR3 comprises 14 residues. The germline V gene encodes CDR1 ENHRY and CDR2 SYGVKD. Trimming took off 7 bases at V and 1 base at J, with 12 bases between the two ends. The CDR3 nucleotides are TGTGCCATCAAAAGGCCTGGGGGCACAGATACGCAGTATTTT. It encodes CAIKRPGGTDTQYF.

Ten or more counts support this clone. The chain joins TRBV6-4 to TRBJ2-3; TRBD1 might be the D (6 bases). The V gene lost 3 bases and the J gene lost 3 bases, with 7 bases spanning the gap. Germline V CDR1 and CDR2: MRHNA, SNTAGT. The CDR3 length is 13 residues. The CDR3 sequence is CASSEQGTDTQYF. The CDR3 nucleotides read TGTGCCAGCAGTGAACAGGGAACAGATACGCAGTATTTT.

This clone was seen at least ten times. The chain is built from TRBV2 and TRBJ2-1, with 9 bases identical to TRBD2. Unmatched junction bases numbered 2, after V lost 8 bases and J lost 0 bases. There are 14 residues in the CDR3. CDR1 and CDR2 from the germline V gene are SNHLY and FYNNEI. CDR3 sequence reads: CASLAGTSYNEQFF. CDR3 DNA: TGTGCCAGCCTAGCGGGGACCTCCTACAATGAGCAGTTCTTC.

The sample holds many counts of this clone. This chain connects TRBV5-1 to TRBJ2-5; 7 nucleotides agree with TRBD2. This CDR3 spans 15 amino acids. Germline V gene data show CDR1 as SGHRS and CDR2 as YFSETQ. V dropped 5 bases and J dropped 2; count of bases not matched to a gene: 9. CDR3 residues: CASRPGGRKQETQYF. The CDR3 DNA reads as TGCGCCAGCAGACCCGGGGGGAGGAAACAAGAGACCCAGTACTTC. The complete variable domain, with remaining parts taken from reference TRBV5-1 and TRBJ2-5, reads KAGVTQTPRYLIKTRGQQVTLSCSPISGHRSVSWYQQTPGQGLQFLFEYFSETQRNKGNFPGRFSGRQFSNSRSEMNVSTLELGDSALYLCASRPGGRKQETQYFGPGTRLLVL.

This chain uses TRBV20-1 with TRBJ1-5; D unresolved. V shed 0 bases and J shed 6 bases, with 15 bases lying between them. This CDR3 comprises 15 residues. CDR1 and CDR2 from the germline V gene are DFQATT and SNEGSKA (reference sequence). The CDR3 DNA is TGCAGTGCTAGAGAGGGTGTTAGCGAGGTTCAGCCCCAGCATTTT. Translated, it gives CSAREGVSEVQPQHF.

In its sample, this clone was seen a few times. The germline gene is not matched at one end of the junction; a read error may be the cause. CDR3 residues: CASSIAAQVGYEHYF. The CDR3 DNA reads TGTGCCAGTAGTATAGCGGCCCAGGTAGGCTACGAGCATTACTTC. The chain links TRBV19 to TRBJ2-7; D gene ambiguous. The CDR3 runs 15 residues. Germline V gene data show CDR1 as LNHDA and CDR2 as SQIVND (reference sequence). The whole variable domain, filled in from reference TRBV19 and TRBJ2-7, reads DGGITQSPKYLFRKEGQNVTLSCEQNLNHDAMYWYRQDPGQGLRLIYYSQIVNDFQKGDIAEGYSVSREKKESFPLTVTSAQKNPTAFYLCASSIAAQVGYEHYFGPGTRLTVT.

This clone was observed at least ten times. At the DNA level, this CDR3 is encoded by other sequences in the same sample as well. CDR3 in amino acids: CASSPEGEGRGEQYF. The CDR3 DNA sequence: TGCGCCAGCAGCCCTGAGGGGGAGGGCAGGGGGGAGCAGTACTTC. V and J are TRBV4-1 and TRBJ2-7, with D tentatively TRBD1 or TRBD2 (7 bases each). CDR1 is MGHRA and CDR2 is YSYEKL in the germline V gene. V shed 4 bases and J shed 7 bases, with 20 bases lying between them. This CDR3 comprises 15 residues.

This clone was detected ten times or more. The chain carries TRBV13 and TRBJ2-2; 7 bases match TRBD2. CDR1 PRHDT and CDR2 FYEKMQ come from the germline V gene (reference sequence). Trimming cost V 5 bases and J 4 bases; bases outside gene matches: 10. CDR3 length: 16 amino acids. CDR3 protein: CASSPPGGRRTGELFF. The CDR3 nucleotides read TGTGCCAGCAGCCCCCCCGGCGGGAGACGCACCGGGGAGCTGTTTTTT.

The chain recombines TRBV24-1 with TRBJ2-7; 10 nucleotides align to TRBD2. The CDR3 runs to 14 residues. With V trimmed by 5 bases and J by 9 bases, 9 bases remained unmatched. Germline-derived CDR1 and CDR2 are KGHDR and SFDVKD. CDR3 region: CATSASGRASGQYF. The CDR3 DNA sequence: TGTGCCACCAGTGCCAGCGGGAGGGCCAGTGGGCAGTACTTC.

This clone was found many times. In nucleotides, the CDR3 is TGTGCCATCAGTGCCAGGGGGAACACTGAAGCTTTCTTT. Its translation is CAISARGNTEAFF. This sequence joins TRBV10-3 and TRBJ1-1; a weak D match, TRBD1 (6 bases). Germline CDR1 is ENHRY and CDR2 is SYGVKD. There are 13 residues in the CDR3. Trimming removed 4 bases from V and 1 base from J, with 7 bases in between.

This clone has only a few counts. V and J are TRBV19 and TRBJ1-1; weak D call: TRBD1 (5 bases). Germline assignment: CDR1 LNHDA and CDR2 SQIVND (reference sequence). The V end lost 5 bases, the J end lost 0 bases, and 7 bases lay between the germline ends. This CDR3 contains 13 residues. CDR3 sequence: CASSAGLNTEAFF. In DNA form, the CDR3 reads TGTGCCAGTAGTGCAGGGTTGAACACTGAAGCTTTCTTT.

In this sample, this clone turned up many times. This clone may be a read error of a much larger clone one base away. The sample carries other DNA sequences with the same CDR3. The chain recombines TRBV19 with TRBJ2-7; D is possibly TRBD2 (7 bases). Germline CDR1 reads LNHDA; CDR2 reads SQIVND (reference sequence). There are 17 residues in the CDR3. In DNA form, the CDR3 reads TGTGCCAGTAGCATAGTAGGTGTCGGGGGGCTAGGCTACGAGCAGTACTTC. Amino acid sequence: CASSIVGVGGLGYEQYF. Full variable domain (missing parts from reference TRBV19 and TRBJ2-7): DGGITQSPKYLFRKEGQNVTLSCEQNLNHDAMYWYRQDPGQGLRLIYYSQIVNDFQKGDIAEGYSVSREKKESFPLTVTSAQKNPTAFYLCASSIVGVGGLGYEQYFGPGTRLTVT.

This clone was observed many times. The chain couples TRBV5-1 to TRBJ1-2; D is perhaps TRBD1 (5 bases). V was cut by 0 bases and J by 8 bases, with 14 bases left in between. The CDR3 has 14 residues. CDR1 is SGHRS and CDR2 is YFSETQ in the germline V gene. CDR3 in amino acids: CASSLGGVLEGYTF. CDR3 in DNA: TGCGCCAGCAGCTTGGGAGGGGTCCTCGAGGGCTACACCTTC.

This clone was counted ten times or more. This CDR3 is CSVEVSAFSEQYF. CDR3 DNA sequence: TGCAGCGTTGAAGTGTCGGCCTTTTCCGAGCAGTACTTC. The chain couples TRBV29-1 to TRBJ2-7, with D unresolved. Germline CDR1 reads SQVTM; CDR2 reads ANQGSEA. V lost 1 base and J lost 6, with 13 bases in between. The CDR3 runs 13 residues.

The chain uses TRBV28 and TRBJ1-1, with D unresolved. The CDR3 contains 12 residues. The germline V and J ends were trimmed by 4 bases and 10 bases, with 13 bases remaining between them. Per germline, CDR1 MDHEN and CDR2 SYDVKM. The CDR3 sequence is CASSSFKKGAFF. Written as DNA, the CDR3 is TGTGCCAGCAGTTCCTTTAAAAAGGGAGCTTTCTTT.

This clone was seen ten or more times. The chain uses TRBV29-1 and TRBJ1-5; D gene uncertain. Between the trimmed V and J ends, which lost 4 bases and 0 bases, there was a span of 7 bases. Germline V gives CDR1 SQVTM, CDR2 ANQGSEA. The CDR3 runs to 13 residues. The CDR3 nucleotides read TGCAGCGTTGGGGGAATTAGCAATCAGCCCCAGCATTTT. Translating it yields CSVGGISNQPQHF.

This clone was seen ten or more times. This sequence joins TRBV6-2 or TRBV6-3 and TRBJ2-1; 10 positions match TRBD1. The CDR3 contains 14 residues. Trimming at V came to 8 bases and at J to 12 bases, leaving 13 bases not matched to a gene. The germline V gene has CDR1 MNHEY and CDR2 SVGEGT. CDR3 amino acids: CASSSGTGVWRQFF. CDR3 coding DNA: TGTGCCAGCTCTTCGGGGACAGGGGTCTGGCGGCAGTTCTTC.